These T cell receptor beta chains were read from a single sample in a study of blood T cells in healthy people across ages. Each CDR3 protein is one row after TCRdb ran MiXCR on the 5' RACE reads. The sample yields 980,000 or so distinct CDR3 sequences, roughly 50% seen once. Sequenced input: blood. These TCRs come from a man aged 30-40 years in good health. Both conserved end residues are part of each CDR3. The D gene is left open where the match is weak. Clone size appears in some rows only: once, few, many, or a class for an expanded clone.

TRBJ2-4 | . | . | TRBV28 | CASSLSAPRGPGDIQYF | TGTGCCAGCAGTTTATCAGCCCCCAGGGGACCCGGGGACATTCAGTACTTC
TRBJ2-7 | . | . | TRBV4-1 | CASSQEDSNFYEQYF | TGCGCCAGCAGCCAAGAGGACAGTAACTTCTACGAGCAGTACTTC
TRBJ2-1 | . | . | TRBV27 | CASTLSDPSYNEQFF | TGTGCCAGCACCTTAAGCGATCCCTCCTACAATGAGCAGTTCTTC
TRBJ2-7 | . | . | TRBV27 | CASSYAGVASSYEQYF | TGTGCCAGCAGTTACGCAGGGGTAGCCAGCTCCTACGAGCAGTACTTC
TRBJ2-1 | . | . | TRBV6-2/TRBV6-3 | CASRTSGNEQFF | TGTGCCAGCAGAACCTCCGGCAATGAGCAGTTCTTC
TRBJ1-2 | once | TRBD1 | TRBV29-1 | CSVRWTGNRYDYTF | TGCAGCGTTCGATGGACAGGGAATCGTTATGACTACACCTTC
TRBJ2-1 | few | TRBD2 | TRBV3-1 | CASSLTPATGSGRYNEQFF | TGTGCCAGCAGCCTAACCCCGGCCACGGGTAGCGGGAGATACAATGAGCAGTTCTTC
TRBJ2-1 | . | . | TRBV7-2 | CASSLGSFLSDNEQFF | TGTGCCAGCAGCTTAGGGAGTTTTCTGTCGGACAATGAGCAGTTCTTC
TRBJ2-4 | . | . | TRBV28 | CASSRHSGLVIQYF | TGTGCCAGCAGTCGACATTCGGGGTTGGTCATTCAGTACTTC
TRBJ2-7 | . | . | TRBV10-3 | CAISEQSLLSSYEQYF | TGTGCCATCAGTGAGCAGAGCCTCCTGAGCTCCTACGAGCAGTACTTC
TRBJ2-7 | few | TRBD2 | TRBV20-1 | CSAPTSGSYEQYF | TGCAGTGCTCCGACTAGCGGGTCCTACGAGCAGTACTTC
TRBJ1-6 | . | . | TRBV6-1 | CASRGNNSPLHF | TGTGCCAGCCGGGGGAATAATTCACCCCTCCACTTT
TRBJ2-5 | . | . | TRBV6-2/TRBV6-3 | CASSDGPRGSETQYF | TGTGCCAGCAGTGACGGGCCGCGGGGTTCAGAGACCCAGTACTTC
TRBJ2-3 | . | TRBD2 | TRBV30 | CAWSVLVGTSGGFADTQYF | TGTGCCTGGAGTGTACTCGTAGGGACTAGCGGGGGGTTTGCAGATACGCAGTATTTT
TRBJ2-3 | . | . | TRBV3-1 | CASSQRDLGDTQYF | TGTGCCAGCAGCCAAAGGGACCTGGGGGATACGCAGTATTTT
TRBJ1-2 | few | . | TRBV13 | CASSLRQVAIGYTF | TGTGCCAGCAGCTTAAGGCAGGTTGCGATCGGCTACACCTTC
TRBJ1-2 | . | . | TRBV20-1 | CSARDRQNYGYTF | TGCAGTGCTAGAGATAGACAGAACTATGGCTACACCTTC
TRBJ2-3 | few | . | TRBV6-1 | CASSLGETITDTQYF | TGTGCCAGCAGTTTAGGAGAAACTATCACAGATACGCAGTATTTT
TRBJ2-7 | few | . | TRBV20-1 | CSARDLRQTYEQYF | TGCAGTGCTAGAGATTTACGGCAAACCTACGAGCAGTACTTC
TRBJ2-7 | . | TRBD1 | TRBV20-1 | CSARGPGTGYYEQYF | TGCAGTGCTAGAGGCCCCGGGACAGGATACTACGAGCAGTACTTC
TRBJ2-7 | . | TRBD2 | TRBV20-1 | CSATGTSGGLNYEQYF | TGCAGTGCTACCGGGACTAGCGGGGGTCTAAACTACGAGCAGTACTTC
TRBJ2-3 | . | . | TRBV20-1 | CSAVEGVADTQYF | TGCAGTGCGGTGGAGGGGGTGGCAGATACGCAGTATTTT
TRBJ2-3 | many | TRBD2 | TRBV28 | CASSLILAGGSDTQYF | TGTGCCAGCAGTTTAATACTAGCGGGGGGTTCAGATACGCAGTATTTT
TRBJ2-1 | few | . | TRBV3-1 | CASSNPGGPYNEQFF | TGTGCCAGCAGCAATCCGGGGGGCCCCTACAATGAGCAGTTCTTC
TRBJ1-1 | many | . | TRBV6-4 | CASSANRYTEAFF | TGTGCCAGCAGTGCAAACAGATACACTGAAGCTTTCTTT
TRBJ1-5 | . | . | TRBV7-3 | CASSLNFIGALYQPQHF | TGTGCCAGCAGCTTAAATTTTATAGGGGCCCTTTATCAGCCCCAGCATTTT
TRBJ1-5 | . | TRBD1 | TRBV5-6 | CASSLGPGQGALNQSQHF | TGTGCCAGCAGCTTGGGCCCGGGACAGGGGGCTCTCAATCAGTCCCAGCATTTT
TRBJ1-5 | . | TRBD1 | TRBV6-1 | CASRDRVTGNQPQHF | TGTGCCAGCAGAGACAGGGTGACGGGCAATCAGCCCCAGCATTTT
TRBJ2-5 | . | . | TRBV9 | CASSPETRNNEQYF | TGTGCCAGCAGCCCTGAAACACGGAACAATGAGCAGTACTTC
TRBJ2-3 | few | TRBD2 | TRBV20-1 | CSARGPSGFLDTQYF | TGCAGTGCTAGGGGGCCTAGCGGGTTTCTTGATACGCAGTATTTT
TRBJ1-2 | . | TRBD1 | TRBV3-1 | CASSQDSTGSGYTF | TGTGCCAGCAGCCAAGACTCGACAGGGTCTGGCTACACCTTC
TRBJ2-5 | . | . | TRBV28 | CASSLTVGARQTQYF | TGTGCCAGCAGTTTAACGGTGGGGGCGCGTCAGACCCAGTACTTC
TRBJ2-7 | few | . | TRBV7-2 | CASSLVSGDEQYF | TGTGCCAGCAGCTTAGTGTCCGGGGACGAGCAGTACTTC
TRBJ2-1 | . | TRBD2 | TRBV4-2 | CASSPSGGQQVDEQFF | TGTGCCAGCAGCCCCTCGGGAGGACAACAAGTCGATGAGCAGTTCTTC
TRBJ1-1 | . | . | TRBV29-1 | CSVVTSYTEAFF | TGCAGCGTTGTTACGTCGTACACTGAAGCTTTCTTT
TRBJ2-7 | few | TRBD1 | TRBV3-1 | CASSQEGQAYEQYF | TGTGCCAGCAGCCAAGAGGGACAGGCCTACGAGCAGTACTTC
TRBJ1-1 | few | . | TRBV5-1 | CASSADSRNTEAFF | TGCGCCAGCAGCGCCGACAGCCGGAACACTGAAGCTTTCTTT
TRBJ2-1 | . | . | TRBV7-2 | CASSPWTGSYNEQFF | TGTGCCAGCAGCCCGTGGACTGGCTCCTACAATGAGCAGTTCTTC
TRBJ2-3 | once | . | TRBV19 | CASSISGDTQYF | TGTGCCAGTAGTATATCGGGAGATACGCAGTATTTT
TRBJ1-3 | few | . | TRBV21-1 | CASSKIEDCSGNTIYF | TGTGCCAGCAGCAAAATTGAGGACTGCTCTGGAAACACCATATATTTT
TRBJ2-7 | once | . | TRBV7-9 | CASSPGGSFEQYF | TGTGCCAGCAGCCCCGGGGGTTCTTTCGAGCAGTACTTC
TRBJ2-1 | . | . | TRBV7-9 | CASSSTRRDNQVSSYNEQFF | TGTGCCAGCAGCTCGACTCGTCGAGACAACCAGGTCAGCTCCTACAATGAGCAGTTCTTC
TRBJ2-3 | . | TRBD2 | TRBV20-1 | CSARGRGERTDTQYF | TGCAGTGCTAGGGGGCGGGGGGAGCGCACAGATACGCAGTATTTT
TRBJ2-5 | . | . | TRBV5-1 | CASSLAGYAGQETQYF | TGCGCCAGCAGCTTGGCCGGTTATGCGGGGCAAGAGACCCAGTACTTC
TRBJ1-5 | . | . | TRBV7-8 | CASSLAQKVNQPQHF | TGTGCCAGCAGCTTAGCTCAAAAAGTGAATCAGCCCCAGCATTTT
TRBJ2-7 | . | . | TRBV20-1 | CSARAAIPQGGSYEQYF | TGCAGTGCTAGAGCGGCTATTCCTCAGGGGGGCTCCTACGAGCAGTACTTC
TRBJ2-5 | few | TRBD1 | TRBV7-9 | CASSPTGGYETQYF | TGTGCCAGCAGCCCTACAGGGGGCTATGAGACCCAGTACTTC
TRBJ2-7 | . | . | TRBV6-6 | CASRPTSHNEQYF | TGTGCCAGCAGGCCAACTAGCCACAATGAGCAGTACTTC
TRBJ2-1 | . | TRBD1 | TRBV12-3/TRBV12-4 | CASSFMIGQGNNEQFF | TGTGCCAGCAGTTTCATGATAGGACAGGGAAACAATGAGCAGTTCTTC
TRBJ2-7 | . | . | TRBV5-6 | CAGSLGGVSGREQYF | TGTGCCGGCAGCTTGGGGGGTGTTTCAGGGAGAGAGCAGTACTTC
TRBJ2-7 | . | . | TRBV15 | CATRDIQGSSYEQYF | TGTGCCACCAGGGACATCCAGGGGTCCTCCTACGAGCAGTACTTC
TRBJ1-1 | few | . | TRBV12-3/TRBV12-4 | CASRWAGGAEAFF | TGTGCCAGCAGGTGGGCCGGAGGAGCTGAAGCTTTCTTT
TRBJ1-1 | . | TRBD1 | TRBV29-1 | CSVELTGGRSTEAFF | TGCAGCGTTGAACTGACAGGGGGCCGTAGCACTGAAGCTTTCTTT
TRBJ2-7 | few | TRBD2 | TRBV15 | CATSSSGASLSYEQYF | TGTGCCACCAGCAGTAGCGGGGCCTCCCTCTCCTACGAGCAGTACTTC
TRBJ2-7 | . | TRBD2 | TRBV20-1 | CSARDIGSGVSYEQYF | TGCAGTGCTAGAGATATAGGTAGCGGGGTCTCCTACGAGCAGTACTTC
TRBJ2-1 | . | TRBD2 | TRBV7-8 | CASSWGTSRKGAEQFF | TGTGCCAGCAGCTGGGGGACTAGCAGGAAGGGAGCTGAGCAGTTCTTC
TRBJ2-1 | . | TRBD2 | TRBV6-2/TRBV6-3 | CASRTSGGFNEQFF | TGTGCCAGCAGGACTAGCGGGGGATTCAATGAGCAGTTCTTC
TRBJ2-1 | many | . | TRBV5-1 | CASSFVTANNEQFF | TGCGCCAGCAGCTTCGTGACAGCGAACAATGAGCAGTTCTTC
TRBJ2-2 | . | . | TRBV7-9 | CASSGRTGNTGELFF | TGTGCCAGCAGCGGCCGGACGGGGAACACCGGGGAGCTGTTTTTT